Below, 14 T cell receptor beta chains from the same sample are listed, as sequenced in a study of tumor-infiltrating lymphocytes in primary liver carcinoma. Total RNA amounting to 500 ng was the source from which TCR beta cDNA was made with a constant-region primer. Slightly modified ARM-PCR with three nested multiplex PCR rounds yielded TCR beta libraries. Both of the initial two PCR rounds ran for about 9 cycles and employed TRBV1-TRBV30 forward primers alongside a C-beta reverse primer. MiXCR, applied by TCRdb to the multiplex PCR reads, yields one record per CDR3 protein. The sample lists 95,000 to 100,000 distinct CDR3 sequences, around 66% seen once, with around 12% in the top ten. Unsorted bulk tissue (20-30 mg) underwent RNA and DNA co-extraction. Material: liver tumor tissue from sampling region 2. Indicated subset: tumor region T2, inferior pole. The receptors stem from a woman in her sixties with primary liver carcinoma and hepatitis B virus infection.

Details on this clonotype: This may be a read error: a much more frequent sequence differs by one nucleotide. The J gene is TRBJ2-1, the V gene TRBV5-4; D not certain. Trimming stripped 10 bases from V and 6 bases from J, with 23 bases between. Germline V lookup: CDR1 SGHNT, CDR2 YYREEE (reference sequence). The CDR3 has 15 amino acids. The CDR3 loop reads CAGTPGPTPTNEQFF. The CDR3 DNA sequence: TGTGCCGGCACCCCCGGGCCAACCCCAACCAATGAGCAGTTCTTC. Complete variable domain (other parts from reference TRBV5-4 and TRBJ2-1): ETGVTQSPTHLIKTRGQQVTLRCSSQSGHNTVSWYQQALGQGPQFIFQYYREEENGRGNFPPRFSGLQFPNYSSELNVNALELDDSALYLCAGTPGPTPTNEQFFGPGTRLTVL.

The chain uses TRBV27 and TRBJ1-2; 8 nucleotides match TRBD1. The CDR3 has 16 amino acids. From germline, CDR1 is MNHEY and CDR2 SMNVEV (reference sequence). V gave up 5 bases and J gave up 7 bases; unmatched junction bases: 15. The DNA of the CDR3 is TGTGCCAGCAGTCCCCCCTTAAGACAGGGGCGGAGTGGCTACACCTTC. Translation gives CASSPPLRQGRSGYTF.

This clonotype was detected only a few times. A much larger clone differs from this one at a single base, so this may be a read error. This sequence joins TRBV6-5 and TRBJ1-2; D gene unclear. The V and J ends lost 5 bases and 3 bases respectively, with 13 bases between them. The CDR3 length is 14 residues. CDR1 and CDR2 (germline): MNHEY, SVGAGI. CDR3 DNA: TGTGCCAGCAGTGTCACATGGGCGGACTATGGCTACACCTTC. Translation gives CASSVTWADYGYTF.

The CDR3 sequence: CASIIEGLAGAFQETQYF. The CDR3 bases are TGCGCCAGCATCATCGAGGGACTAGCGGGAGCATTTCAAGAGACCCAGTACTTC. This sequence joins TRBV5-1 and TRBJ2-5; 14 bases are shared with TRBD2. Germline CDR1 SGHRS, CDR2 YFSETQ. The CDR3 has 18 residues. V was pared by 6 bases and J by 2 bases, with 12 bases of the junction left unmatched.

The sample holds a few counts of this clonotype. The chain has TRBV28 and TRBJ1-4; maybe TRBD1 (5 bases). Per germline, CDR1 MDHEN and CDR2 SYDVKM. The length of the CDR3 is 16 residues. V was clipped by 6 bases and J by 7 bases, with 21 bases between them. DNA of the CDR3: TGTGCCAGCAGACTCCCGACAGAGGGCGTGAGTGAAAAACTGTTTTTT. Translation: CASRLPTEGVSEKLFF. Together with reference TRBV28 and TRBJ1-4, the CDR3 gives the full variable domain: DVKVTQSSRYLVKRTGEKVFLECVQDMDHENMFWYRQDPGLGLRLIYFSYDVKMKEKGDIPEGYSVSREKKERFSLILESASTNQTSMYLCASRLPTEGVSEKLFFGSGTQLSVL.

This clonotype appeared many times. This sequence joins TRBV20-1 and TRBJ2-1; 13 nucleotides agree with TRBD2. Trimming took 5 bases from V and 1 from J; bases not matched to a gene: 5. The V gene's germline CDR1 is DFQATT and CDR2 SNEGSKA (reference sequence). This CDR3 has 16 amino acids. The DNA for the CDR3 is TGCAGTGCTCCTAGGACTAGCGGGGGTTCCTACAATGAGCAGTTCTTC. This sequence encodes CSAPRTSGGSYNEQFF.

With respect to this clonotype: One base away lies a much larger clone, so this may be a sequencing read error. Given the absence of the conserved phenylalanine or tryptophan at the CDR3 end, a read error is likely. J is TRBJ2-1 and V is TRBV5-1, with 7 bases matching TRBD2. Germline V CDR1 and CDR2: SGHRS, YFSETQ. The CDR3 sequence is 14 residues long. V gave up 3 bases and J gave up 5 bases; unmatched junction bases: 5. The CDR3: CASSYSGANNEQFL. In nucleotides, the CDR3 is TGCGCCAGCAGCTACAGCGGGGCTAACAATGAGCAGTTCTTA.

This clonotype showed up just a few times. This chain joins TRBV28 and TRBJ2-7; D not resolved. Per the germline V gene, CDR1 is MDHEN and CDR2 is SYDVKM. The V end lost 5 bases, the J end lost 0 bases, and 14 bases lay between the germline ends. CDR3 length: 15 amino acids. The CDR3 DNA sequence: TGTGCCAGCAGTCCTCCGGCAAGCTTCTCCTACGAGCAGTACTTC. The encoded protein is CASSPPASFSYEQYF.

This clonotype was seen at least ten times. The CDR3 loop is CASSFGTGVTNTGELFF. The CDR3 DNA follows: TGTGCCAGCAGTTTCGGTACAGGAGTCACGAACACCGGGGAGCTGTTTTTT. The rearrangement links TRBV12-3 or TRBV12-4 to TRBJ2-2; tentatively, D is TRBD1 (5 bases). The length of the CDR3 is 17 residues. Trimming shortened V by 3 bases and J by 0 bases, and 14 bases separated the two germline ends.

In the case of this clonotype: One junction end disagrees with the germline gene, perhaps due to a read error. The V and J genes are TRBV5-5 and TRBJ2-7, with D uncertain. This CDR3 contains 14 residues. CDR1 is SGHKS, CDR2 YYEKEE, per germline (reference sequence). CDR3 in DNA: TGTGCCGGCAGAAGGAACGACGGATCCTACGAGCAGTACTTC. As protein: CAGRRNDGSYEQYF.

Turning to this clonotype: The CDR3 does not end in the conserved phenylalanine or tryptophan, so this is likely a read error. The CDR3 nucleotides read TGTGCCAGCAGTTTCGGTACAGGAGTCACGAACATCGGGGAGCTGTTTCTT. Encoded protein: CASSFGTGVTNIGELFL. The genes are TRBV12-3 or TRBV12-4 and TRBJ2-2, with TRBD1 as a possible D gene (5 bases). This CDR3 comprises 17 residues.

Notes on this clonotype: It may be a read error: a sequence one base away is much more abundant. The rearrangement uses TRBV5-1 and TRBJ1-2; TRBD1 matches at 7 bases. Germline lookup yields CDR1 SGHRS and CDR2 YFSETQ. The CDR3 has 14 residues. The CDR3 loop is CTSSLDRSDYGYTF. The CDR3 DNA follows: TGCACCAGCAGCCTGGACAGGTCTGACTATGGCTACACCTTC. The full variable domain, completed using reference TRBV5-1 and TRBJ1-2, is KAGVTQTPRYLIKTRGQQVTLSCSPISGHRSVSWYQQTPGQGLQFLFEYFSETQRNKGNFPGRFSGRQFSNSRSEMNVSTLELGDSALYLCTSSLDRSDYGYTFGSGTRLTVV.

This clonotype was detected only once. The conserved closing phenylalanine or tryptophan is absent in this CDR3, likely reflecting a read error. The chain carries TRBV4-1 and TRBJ2-7, with 8 bases identical to TRBD1. The ends lost 0 bases at V and 3 bases at J; junction bases unmatched: 4. The CDR3 spans 15 residues. CDR1 is MGHRA, CDR2 YSYEKL, per germline. CDR3 amino acids: CASSQERQGCYEQYS. The DNA for the CDR3 is TGCGCCAGCAGCCAAGAGCGACAGGGGTGCTACGAGCAGTACTCC.

This clonotype has a single count. One junction end disagrees with the germline gene, perhaps due to a read error. This chain uses TRBV28 with TRBJ1-6, with D maybe TRBD1 (5 bases). Germline V lookup: CDR1 MDHEN, CDR2 SYDVKM. This CDR3 region has 16 residues. In nucleotides, the CDR3 is TGTGTCAGCACCTCCCGAGGGGACGGAAGAAATTCACCCCCCCACTTT. This codes for CVSTSRGDGRNSPPHF. The full variable domain, completed using reference TRBV28 and TRBJ1-6, is DVKVTQSSRYLVKRTGEKVFLECVQDMDHENMFWYRQDPGLGLRLIYFSYDVKMKEKGDIPEGYSVSREKKERFSLILESASTNQTSMYLCVSTSRGDGRNSPPHFGNGTRLTVT.